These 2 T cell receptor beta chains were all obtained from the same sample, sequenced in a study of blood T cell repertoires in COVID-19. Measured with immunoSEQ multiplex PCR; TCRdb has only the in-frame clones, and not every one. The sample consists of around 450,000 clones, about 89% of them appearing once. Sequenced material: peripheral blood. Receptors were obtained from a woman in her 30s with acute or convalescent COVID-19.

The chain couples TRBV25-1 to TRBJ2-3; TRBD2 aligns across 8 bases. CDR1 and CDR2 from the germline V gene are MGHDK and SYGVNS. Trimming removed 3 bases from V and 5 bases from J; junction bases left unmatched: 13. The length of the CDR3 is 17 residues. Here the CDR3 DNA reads TGTGCCAGCAGTGATCCCTCCCTGAGCGGGGGTTTAGATACGCAGTATTTT. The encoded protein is CASSDPSLSGGLDTQYF.

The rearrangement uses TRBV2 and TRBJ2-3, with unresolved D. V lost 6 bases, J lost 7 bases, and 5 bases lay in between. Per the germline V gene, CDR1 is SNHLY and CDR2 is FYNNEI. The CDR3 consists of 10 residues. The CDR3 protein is CASRAHTQYF. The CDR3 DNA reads TGTGCCAGCAGGGCCCATACGCAGTATTTT.